The rows below give T cell receptor beta chains drawn from one sample of a study of T cell responses to AZD1222 COVID-19 vaccine. Using immunoSEQ multiplex PCR, the repertoire was profiled, and TCRdb retains in-frame clones only, with some absent. The sample holds approximately 150,000 clones, 90% seen once. This specimen consisted of peripheral blood, obtained 28 days after the second AZD1222 dose. All receptors come from an adult who received the AZD1222 COVID-19 vaccine. CDR3s include the opening cysteine and the closing phenylalanine or tryptophan. The D gene is left open where the match is weak. Rows may omit the clone size; those that give it use once, few, many or a size class.

v_gene	abundance	d_gene	CDR3aa
TRBV12-3/TRBV12-4	few	TRBD1	CASQDRDTGELFF
TRBV28	.	TRBD1	CASSSWTGRSSYNEQFF
TRBV4-3	.	TRBD2	CASSQTAGTSGGKNTQYF
TRBV3-1/TRBV3-2	.	.	CASSQDLGNYGYTF
TRBV5-1	.	TRBD1	CASSPQGASSYNSPLHF
TRBV4-2	.	.	CASSQEGNANYGYTF
TRBV7-2	few	TRBD1	CASSPSRGNSPLHF
TRBV9	.	.	CASSVGDRFNQPQHF
TRBV2	.	.	CASSSESGLSNQPQHF
TRBV6-1	.	.	CASSEQENTIYF
TRBV5-1	few	.	CASRISTTSAEQYF
TRBV29-1	once	.	CSVEDGFLGVF
TRBV6-6	.	TRBD1	CASSRRDRAIYGYTF
TRBV7-8	once	TRBD2	CASSLGPLAAYTDTQYF
TRBV5-4	.	.	CASSLAGIDGYTF
TRBV30	.	.	CAWSTGTYEQYF
TRBV19	.	.	CASSIEVNHRPYGYTF
TRBV10-1	.	TRBD2	CASSDPSNQRGSTDTQYF
TRBV7-9	once	TRBD2	CASSSGTSDLQFF
TRBV30	few	.	CAWSGVGGEQYF
TRBV3-1/TRBV3-2	.	TRBD1	CASSLPGQGVTGELFF
TRBV7-3	once	.	CASSNHRTGELFF
TRBV28	once	.	CASSLSRYGYTF
TRBV7-2	.	.	CASSLSGGTGNEQFF
TRBV24-1	once	.	CATSDGVDSSGNTIYF
TRBV5-4	.	TRBD2	CASSFGLAGGRTDTQYF
TRBV3-1/TRBV3-2	.	.	CASSQGGQYGYTF
TRBV3-1/TRBV3-2	.	TRBD2	CASSSGGAATDTQYF
TRBV10-3	.	.	CAISESTQSEAFF
TRBV19	.	.	CASSPGLNQPQHF
TRBV3-1/TRBV3-2	.	TRBD1	CASSGTGGYYGYTF
TRBV3-1/TRBV3-2	.	TRBD2	CASTTEGAGVHNEQFF
TRBV3-1/TRBV3-2	once	.	CASSQGSGDGQPQHF
TRBV5-1	.	TRBD1	CASSFSINRDRGNEQFF
TRBV28	few	.	CASSPSSLYEQYF
TRBV19	.	.	CASNVGNYEQYF
TRBV28	once	.	CASSLLGGGRTF
TRBV4-2	.	.	CASSQEGRGSGANVLTF
TRBV11-2	few	.	CASSYLGQGKQYF
TRBV30	.	TRBD2	CASLSGGAGNEQFF
TRBV4-1	once	.	CASSQGRGADEQFF
TRBV19	.	TRBD1	CASSWGTGGSAGELFF
TRBV4-2	.	.	CASSQRQVVEYYNEQFF
TRBV18	.	TRBD2	CASSPTGLVGTDTQYF